The 16 T cell receptor beta chains reported below all come from one sample, sequenced in a study of T cell responses to AZD1222 COVID-19 vaccine. Sequenced by immunoSEQ multiplex PCR; TCRdb stores in-frame clones only, minus some. The table has approximately 150,000 clones, more than 70% seen once. This specimen was peripheral blood, taken on day 0 of AZD1222 vaccination. These receptors were taken from an adult in good health.

The chain uses TRBV7-9 and TRBJ1-4; TRBD1 aligns across 8 bases. With V trimmed by 2 bases and J by 7 bases, 6 bases remained unmatched. Germline CDR1 and CDR2: SEHNR and FQNEAQ (reference sequence). The CDR3 covers 15 residues. The CDR3 DNA reads as TGTGCCAGCAGCTTAACAACAGGGGGGAGTGAAAAACTGTTTTTT. Amino acid sequence: CASSLTTGGSEKLFF.

The V gene is TRBV29-1, the J gene TRBJ1-2; 11 bases line up with TRBD1. Losses at the gene ends were 6 bases for V and 5 bases for J; bases not matched to a gene: 8. Germline-derived CDR1 and CDR2 are SQVTM and ANQGSEA. This CDR3 contains 14 residues. The CDR3 reads CSVPGQGESYGYTF. The CDR3 nucleotides are TGCAGCGTACCGGGACAGGGGGAGTCTTATGGCTACACCTTC.

The chain combines TRBV5-1 with TRBJ1-1; a weak D match, TRBD1 (6 bases). The CDR3 sequence is 13 residues long. Germline assignment: CDR1 SGHRS and CDR2 YFSETQ. With 2 bases removed from V and 4 bases from J, the gap between germline ends came to 9 bases. The CDR3 here is CASSLSGVTEAFF. CDR3 DNA sequence: TGCGCCAGCAGCTTATCAGGGGTCACTGAAGCTTTCTTT.

The chain is built from TRBV7-3 and TRBJ2-7; no definite D call. The CDR3 covers 13 residues. Germline CDR1 and CDR2: SGHTA and FQGTGA. The germline V and J ends were trimmed by 2 bases and 5 bases, with 10 bases remaining between them. The CDR3 region has the DNA TGTGCCAGCAGCTTAGACGCAAGCCACGAGCAGTACTTC. Encoded protein: CASSLDASHEQYF.

The chain couples TRBV30 to TRBJ1-4, with a weak D call TRBD1 (5 bases). Germline CDR1 and CDR2: GTSNPN and SVGIG (reference sequence). V gave up 0 bases and J gave up 3 bases, with 5 bases separating them. This CDR3 is built from 13 residues. As DNA, the CDR3 is TGTGCCTGGAGTGTGGGGCCTAATGAAAAACTGTTTTTT. It translates to CAWSVGPNEKLFF.

This chain links TRBV6-5 with TRBJ1-1; 8 bases fit TRBD1. The CDR3 totals 14 residues. J was trimmed by 0 bases and V by 10 bases; bases with no gene match: 7. CDR1 and CDR2 (germline): MNHEY, SVGAGI. CDR3 sequence reads: CATRTGTMNTEAFF. Here the CDR3 DNA reads TGTGCCACCCGGACAGGGACCATGAACACTGAAGCTTTCTTT.

The chain recombines TRBV11-3 with TRBJ2-1, with 11 bases that match TRBD2. The germline V gene has CDR1 SGHNT and CDR2 YENEEA. The length of the CDR3 is 15 residues. Germline trimming cut 1 base from V and 4 bases from J; bases unmatched to any gene: 0. CDR3 in amino acids: CASSLVAGGYNEQFF. DNA for the CDR3: TGTGCCAGCAGCTTAGTAGCGGGAGGGTACAATGAGCAGTTCTTC.

The J gene is TRBJ2-3, the V gene TRBV14; unclear D gene. CDR1 and CDR2 from the germline V gene are SGHDN and FVKESK. The CDR3 consists of 13 residues. The V and J ends lost 2 bases and 3 bases respectively, with 6 bases between them. CDR3 DNA sequence: TGTGCCAGCAGCCAAAGGGCAACAGATACGCAGTATTTT. It specifies CASSQRATDTQYF. Together with reference TRBV14 and TRBJ2-3, the CDR3 gives the full variable domain: EAGVTQFPSHSVIEKGQTVTLRCDPISGHDNLYWYRRVMGKEIKFLLHFVKESKQDESGMPNNRFLAERTGGTYSTLKVQPAELEDSGVYFCASSQRATDTQYFGPGTRLTVL.

This chain links TRBV6-5 with TRBJ1-1; tentative D call: TRBD1 (5 bases). Germline values: CDR1 MNHEY, CDR2 SVGAGI. Trimming cost V 6 bases and J 5 bases, with 10 bases left between them. The CDR3 consists of 12 residues. The CDR3 DNA sequence: TGTGCCAGCAGAACGCCAGGGACTGAAGCTTTCTTT. Translating it yields CASRTPGTEAFF.

J is TRBJ1-1 and V is TRBV19; 10 nucleotides line up with TRBD1. Trimming took 5 bases from V and 0 from J; bases not matched to a gene: 6. Germline CDR1 LNHDA, CDR2 SQIVND (reference sequence). The CDR3 sequence is 16 residues long. Here the CDR3 reads CASSPPGQGMNTEAFF. The CDR3 DNA is TGTGCCAGTAGTCCCCCGGGACAGGGGATGAACACTGAAGCTTTCTTT.

The V and J genes are TRBV3-1 (or the pseudogene TRBV3-2) and TRBJ2-1; 7 nucleotides line up with TRBD1. The V gene end was trimmed by 4 bases and the J gene end by 9 bases; junction bases not matched to a gene: 15. The CDR3 sequence is 16 residues long. Germline CDR1 and CDR2: LGHDT and YNNKEL (reference sequence). This CDR3 reads CASSPQILVTGTEQFF. In DNA, the CDR3 is TGTGCCAGCAGCCCCCAGATTTTAGTGACAGGGACTGAGCAGTTCTTC.

The sample holds a few counts of this clone. The chain recombines TRBV25-1 with TRBJ1-2; D not certain. Germline values: CDR1 MGHDK, CDR2 SYGVNS. V lost 5 bases to trimming and J lost 4 bases, with 11 bases between them. This CDR3 has 13 residues. The chain's CDR3 is CASSSAQSYGYTF. In DNA, the CDR3 is TGTGCCAGCAGTTCCGCCCAGTCCTATGGCTACACCTTC.

This rearrangement joins TRBV5-1 to TRBJ1-2; D not certain. Germline CDR1 and CDR2: SGHRS and YFSETQ. This CDR3 is 15 amino acids long. Trimming left V 0 bases short and J 4 bases short, with 13 bases between. The CDR3 loop is CASSLEVGTGYGYTF. The CDR3 DNA reads as TGCGCCAGCAGCTTGGAGGTGGGAACGGGCTATGGCTACACCTTC.

The chain joins TRBV5-4 to TRBJ1-6; TRBD1 might be the D (5 bases). This CDR3 is built from 13 residues. V was pared by 7 bases and J by 9 bases, with 14 bases between. The germline V gene encodes CDR1 SGHNT and CDR2 YYREEE (reference sequence). CDR3 protein: CASRWGLGSPLHF. The CDR3 bases are TGTGCCAGCCGGTGGGGACTGGGTTCACCCCTCCACTTT. The full variable domain, rest sourced from reference TRBV5-4 and TRBJ1-6, is ETGVTQSPTHLIKTRGQQVTLRCSSQSGHNTVSWYQQALGQGPQFIFQYYREEENGRGNFPPRFSGLQFPNYSSELNVNALELDDSALYLCASRWGLGSPLHFGNGTRLTVT.

The chain is built from TRBV30 and TRBJ2-7; D unclear. This CDR3 spans 10 amino acids. Germline V lookup: CDR1 GTSNPN, CDR2 SVGIG (reference sequence). V lost 5 bases and J lost 2, with 4 bases in between. The chain's CDR3 is CAWGTYEQYF. The CDR3 DNA follows: TGTGCCTGGGGGACCTACGAGCAGTACTTC.

The CDR3 loop reads CASSKGREGQPQHF. In DNA form, the CDR3 reads TGTGCCAGCAGCAAGGGACGGGAGGGTCAGCCCCAGCATTTT. The chain employs TRBV6-2 or TRBV6-3 and TRBJ1-5; D is possibly TRBD1 (5 bases). The CDR3 is made up of 14 amino acids. V dropped 6 bases and J dropped 6 bases, with 15 bases sitting between them. CDR1 is MNHEY and CDR2 is SVGEGT in the germline V gene.